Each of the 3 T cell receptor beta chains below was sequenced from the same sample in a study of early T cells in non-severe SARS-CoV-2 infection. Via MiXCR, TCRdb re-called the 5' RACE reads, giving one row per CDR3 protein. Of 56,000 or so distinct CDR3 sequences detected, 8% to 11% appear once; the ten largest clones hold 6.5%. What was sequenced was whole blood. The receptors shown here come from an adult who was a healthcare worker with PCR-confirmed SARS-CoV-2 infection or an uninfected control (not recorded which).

The DNA of the CDR3 is TGTGCCAGCAGCTTGATTAGCGCCCGTTATCAGTTCTTC. Translated, it gives CASSLISARYQFF. The chain has TRBV5-6 and TRBJ2-1; TRBD2 might be the D (5 bases). Germline CDR1 reads SGHDT; CDR2 reads YYEEEE. With 1 base removed from V and 13 bases from J, the gap between germline ends came to 15 bases. This CDR3 contains 13 residues.

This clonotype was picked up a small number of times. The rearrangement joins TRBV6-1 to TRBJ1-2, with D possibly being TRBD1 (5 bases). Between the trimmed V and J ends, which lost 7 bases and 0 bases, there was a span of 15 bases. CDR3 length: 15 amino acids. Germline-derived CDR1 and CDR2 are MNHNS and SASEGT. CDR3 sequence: CASKRDSWTNYGYTF. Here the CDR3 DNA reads TGTGCCAGCAAGAGAGACAGTTGGACTAACTATGGCTACACCTTC.

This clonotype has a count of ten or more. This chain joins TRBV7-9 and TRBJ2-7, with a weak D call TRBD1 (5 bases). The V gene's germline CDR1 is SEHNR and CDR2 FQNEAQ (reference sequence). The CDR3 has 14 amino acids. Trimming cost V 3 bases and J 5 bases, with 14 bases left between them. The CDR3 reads CASSFGQGIDEQYF. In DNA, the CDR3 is TGTGCCAGCAGCTTTGGTCAGGGAATTGACGAGCAGTACTTC.